Below are 15 T cell receptor beta chains sequenced from a single sample in a study of beta chain features in type 1 diabetes. Sequenced material consisted of expressed TCRB transcripts (all of the isolated RNA was reverse transcribed). Clones were sequenced by immunoSEQ multiplex PCR, and TCRdb holds only the in-frame ones, with some missing. The table has about 330,000 clones, around 10% seen once. The sequenced sample was naive CD4+ T cells from blood. These TCRs come from a woman aged 30 to 39 in good health.

The chain uses TRBV29-1 and TRBJ2-6, with D maybe TRBD2 (7 bases). Trimming pared 6 bases from V and 2 bases from J, leaving 11 bases between. Germline-derived CDR1 and CDR2 are SQVTM and ANQGSEA. The CDR3 length is 14 residues. CDR3 bases: TGCAGCGTAGGGGGGGACCCTGGGGCCAACGTCCTGACTTTC. As protein: CSVGGDPGANVLTF.

The rearrangement uses TRBV5-6 and TRBJ2-1; D not resolved. Germline V gives CDR1 SGHDT, CDR2 YYEEEE. Trimming pared 4 bases from V and 4 bases from J, leaving 9 bases between. The CDR3 covers 13 residues. This CDR3 reads CASSVLRYNEQFF. The CDR3 coding sequence is TGTGCCAGCAGCGTGCTGCGGTACAATGAGCAGTTCTTC.

This clone was seen a handful of times. This chain connects TRBV30 to TRBJ1-1, with D hard to call. The ends were cut back, 4 bases at V and 1 base at J, with 7 bases in the middle. CDR1 and CDR2 from the germline V gene are GTSNPN and SVGIG (reference sequence). The length of the CDR3 is 12 residues. This CDR3 reads CAWMRANTEAFF. Written as DNA, the CDR3 is TGTGCCTGGATGCGGGCGAACACTGAAGCTTTCTTT.

V usage is TRBV5-1 and J usage is TRBJ2-1, with a tentative D call TRBD1 (5 bases). CDR1 and CDR2 from the germline V gene are SGHRS and YFSETQ. CDR3 length: 15 amino acids. V lost 1 base and J 3 bases, leaving 11 bases between the germline ends. The CDR3 sequence is CASSLQKGNYNEQFF. The DNA for the CDR3 is TGCGCCAGCAGCTTGCAAAAGGGGAACTACAATGAGCAGTTCTTC.

V gene TRBV10-1 combines with J gene TRBJ2-3; TRBD1 agrees at 7 bases. The CDR3 consists of 16 residues. Germline trimming cut 6 bases from V and 4 bases from J; bases unmatched to any gene: 13. Germline lookup yields CDR1 WNHNN and CDR2 SYGVQD (reference sequence). As DNA, the CDR3 is TGCGCCAGCAGACCCAGGACAGGCCTTCACGCAGATACGCAGTATTTT. Translation: CASRPRTGLHADTQYF.

V gene TRBV4-3 combines with J gene TRBJ2-3; D is perhaps TRBD1 (6 bases). V lost 0 bases and J 6 bases, leaving 16 bases between the germline ends. The germline CDR1 and CDR2 sequences are LGHNA and YSLEER. The CDR3 runs 16 residues. CDR3 in amino acids: CASSQEGAQRGDTQYF. The CDR3 DNA reads TGCGCCAGCAGCCAAGAGGGGGCCCAAAGAGGCGATACGCAGTATTTT.

The rearrangement uses TRBV5-1 and TRBJ2-1; TRBD2 aligns across 10 bases. CDR1 and CDR2 from the germline V gene are SGHRS and YFSETQ. After removal of 3 bases from V and 6 bases from J, the junction contained 3 bases not matched to a gene. This CDR3 comprises 14 residues. The CDR3 protein is CASSSGTSVNEQFF. The CDR3 DNA sequence: TGCGCCAGCAGCTCCGGGACTAGCGTCAATGAGCAGTTCTTC.

The rearrangement joins TRBV28 to TRBJ2-7; a weak D match, TRBD2 (6 bases). Trimming shortened V by 5 bases and J by 2 bases, and 16 bases separated the two germline ends. In germline, CDR1 is MDHEN, CDR2 SYDVKM. The CDR3 extends over 15 amino acids. The CDR3 sequence is CASSVLGTAPYEQYF. In nucleotides, the CDR3 is TGTGCCAGCAGTGTCCTCGGGACTGCCCCCTACGAGCAGTACTTC. Full variable domain (remainder filled in from reference TRBV28 and TRBJ2-7): DVKVTQSSRYLVKRTGEKVFLECVQDMDHENMFWYRQDPGLGLRLIYFSYDVKMKEKGDIPEGYSVSREKKERFSLILESASTNQTSMYLCASSVLGTAPYEQYFGPGTRLTVT.

V gene TRBV7-6 combines with J gene TRBJ2-1; D is undetermined. Per germline, CDR1 SGHVS and CDR2 FNYEAQ. V dropped 5 bases and J dropped 10 bases, with 12 bases sitting between them. This CDR3 region has 12 residues. CDR3 residues: CASSPPGWEQFF. For the CDR3, the DNA is TGTGCCAGCAGCCCCCCTGGCTGGGAGCAGTTCTTC.

This clone was seen a handful of times. This chain connects TRBV11-2 to TRBJ2-3; 8 nucleotides agree with TRBD2. CDR1 is SGHAT, CDR2 FQNNGV, per germline. The CDR3 is 17 residues long. The V and J ends lost 1 base and 0 bases, in that order; junction bases with no gene match: 6. The CDR3 region is CASSLGSLAGSTDTQYF. The CDR3 nucleotides read TGTGCCAGCAGCTTAGGTTCGCTAGCGGGCAGCACAGATACGCAGTATTTT.

This clone has just a few counts. The V call is TRBV15, the J call TRBJ2-7; TRBD1 is a possible D gene (6 bases). Germline lookup yields CDR1 LNHNV and CDR2 YYDKDF (reference sequence). The CDR3 runs 13 residues. V lost 5 bases to trimming and J lost 4 bases, with 12 bases between them. The CDR3 is CATSAQGWYEQYF. In DNA form, the CDR3 reads TGTGCCACCAGCGCCCAGGGGTGGTACGAGCAGTACTTC.

V usage is TRBV18 and J usage is TRBJ2-7; TRBD2 agrees at 8 bases. The CDR3 covers 16 residues. Germline CDR1 is KGHSH and CDR2 is LQKENI. V gave up 0 bases and J gave up 0 bases; unmatched junction bases: 4. The CDR3 DNA reads as TGTGCCAGCTCACCACCGGCTAGCGGGCCCTCCTACGAGCAGTACTTC. Protein sequence: CASSPPASGPSYEQYF.

V is TRBV7-2 and J is TRBJ2-1; D perhaps matches TRBD1 (5 bases). V lost 7 bases and J 5 bases, leaving 21 bases between the germline ends. The CDR3 runs to 16 residues. Per germline, CDR1 SGHTA and CDR2 FQGNSA. Here the CDR3 DNA reads TGTGCCAGCATCCTTGTGGGGTTAAGGGGAAACAATGAGCAGTTCTTC. Its translation: CASILVGLRGNNEQFF.

The rearrangement links TRBV10-3 to TRBJ2-5, with D possibly being TRBD1 (6 bases). CDR3 length equals 15 residues. Germline-derived CDR1 and CDR2 are ENHRY and SYGVKD. V shed 4 bases and J shed 7 bases, with 19 bases lying between them. The CDR3 nucleotides are TGTGCCATCAGTGCCCCCGAGGCAGGGGTATGGACCCAGTACTTC. Residues: CAISAPEAGVWTQYF.

This clone was seen more than once but under ten times. This chain links TRBV6-5 with TRBJ2-7; D remains ambiguous. Germline CDR1 and CDR2: MNHEY and SVGAGI. This CDR3 contains 15 residues. V was cut by 2 bases and J by 0 bases, with 11 bases left in between. The CDR3 nucleotides are TGTGCCAGCAGTTACGCGGCACAAAGCTCCTACGAGCAGTACTTC. Translating it yields CASSYAAQSSYEQYF.